This paragraph reports one TCR beta chain. Germline V gene lookup returns CDR1 SEHNR and CDR2 FQNEAQ (reference sequence). The CDR3 contains 13 residues. V was pared by 5 bases and J by 3 bases, with 11 bases between. The data were obtained in a study of OX40 agonist ivuxolimab in advanced cancers. The data were produced by immunoSEQ multiplex PCR, yet TCRdb's version contains in-frame clones alone and is incomplete. The data contain approximately 99,000 clones, less than 95% of them singletons. The rearrangement uses TRBV7-9 and TRBJ2-7; either TRBD1 or TRBD2 may supply D (5 bases each). The clonotype comes from an adult with an advanced solid tumor such as melanoma, head and neck, liver or kidney cancer. The sequencing used CD4+ or CD8+ T cells sorted from blood, collected in a trial of the OX40 agonist ivuxolimab. CDR3 protein: CASSQRDGYEQYF. CDR3 DNA sequence: TGTGCCAGCAGCCAACGGGACGGCTACGAGCAGTACTTC. The variable domain in full, with the rest retrieved from reference TRBV7-9 and TRBJ2-7, is DTGVSQNPRHKITKRGQNVTFRCDPISEHNRLYWYRQTLGQGPEFLTYFQNEAQLEKSRLLSDRFSAERPKGSFSTLEIQRTEQGDSAMYLCASSQRDGYEQYFGPGTRLTVT.